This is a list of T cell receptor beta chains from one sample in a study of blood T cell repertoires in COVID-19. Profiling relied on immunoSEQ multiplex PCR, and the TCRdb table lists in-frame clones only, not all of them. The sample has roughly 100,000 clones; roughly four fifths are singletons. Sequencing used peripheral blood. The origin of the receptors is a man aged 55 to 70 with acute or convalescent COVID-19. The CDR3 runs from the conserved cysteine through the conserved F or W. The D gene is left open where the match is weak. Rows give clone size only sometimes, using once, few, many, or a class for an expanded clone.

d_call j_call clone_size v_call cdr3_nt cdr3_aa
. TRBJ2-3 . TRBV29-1 TGCAGCGTCGACACAGGGTTTCAGGCAGATACGCAGTATTTT CSVDTGFQADTQYF
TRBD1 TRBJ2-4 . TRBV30 TGTGCCTGGAGTTTGACAGGGGGGTACATTCAGTACTTC CAWSLTGGYIQYF
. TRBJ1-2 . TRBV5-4 TGTGCCAGCAGCTGGGGGGGTGCAAACTATGGCTACACCTTC CASSWGGANYGYTF
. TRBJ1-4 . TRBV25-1 TGTGCCAGCAGTGAATTCGCGGAAAAACTGTTTTTT CASSEFAEKLFF
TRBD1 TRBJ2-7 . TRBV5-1 TGCGCCAGCAGCTTTAGACCCGGACAGGGTTTGTTCTCCTACGAGCAGTACTTC CASSFRPGQGLFSYEQYF
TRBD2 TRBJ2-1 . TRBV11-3 TGTGCCAGCAGTCCTAGCGGGCACTCTCTTAGAGCTGCCTACAATGAGCAGTTCTTC CASSPSGHSLRAAYNEQFF
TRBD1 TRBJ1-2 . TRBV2 TGTGCCAGCAGTGAGGGACAGGGGCGCGGCTACACCTTC CASSEGQGRGYTF
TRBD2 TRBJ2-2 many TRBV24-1 TGTGCCACCAGTGATGGGGGACTAGCGGGAGACACCGGGGAGCTGTTTTTT CATSDGGLAGDTGELFF
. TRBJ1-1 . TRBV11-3 TGTGCCAGCAGGACGGGAGGAGGGACTGAAGCTTTCTTT CASRTGGGTEAFF
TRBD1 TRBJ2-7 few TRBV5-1 TGCGCCAGCAGCCCCAGAGAGGGGGCGTCCTACGAGCAGTACTTC CASSPREGASYEQYF
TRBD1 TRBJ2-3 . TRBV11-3 TGTGCCAGCAGCCCGGGACAGGGACACACAGATACGCAGTATTTT CASSPGQGHTDTQYF
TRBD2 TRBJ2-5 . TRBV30 TGTGCCTGGAGTGTAGGAGCGGGGGGGCGGGAGACCCAGTACTTC CAWSVGAGGRETQYF
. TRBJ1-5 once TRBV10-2 TGCGCCAGCGCCCAGGCTCCGAATCAGCCCCAGCATTTT CASAQAPNQPQHF
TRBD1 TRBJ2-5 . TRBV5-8 TGTGCCAGCGGACAGGGGGCTCGAGAGACCCAGTACTTC CASGQGARETQYF
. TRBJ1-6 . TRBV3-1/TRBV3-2 TGTGCCAGCAGCCGCCGAGAATGGGTCTCGGGATCACCCCTCCACTTT CASSRREWVSGSPLHF
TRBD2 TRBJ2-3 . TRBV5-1 TGCGCCAGCAGCGACCGTAGCGGGGGGGCCGTAGATACGCAGTATTTT CASSDRSGGAVDTQYF
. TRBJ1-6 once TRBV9 TGTGCCAGCAGCGTAGAGACAGGTTTAGCTTCACCCCTCCACTTT CASSVETGLASPLHF
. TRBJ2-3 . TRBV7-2 TGTGCCAGCCTTCCTGGTGGACTGAGCACAGATACGCAGTATTTT CASLPGGLSTDTQYF
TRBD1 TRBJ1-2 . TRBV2 TGTGCCAGCAGTGAAGCGATCAGGGGGAAGGATGGCTACACCTTC CASSEAIRGKDGYTF
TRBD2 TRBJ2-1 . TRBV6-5 TGTGCCAGCAGTTTGACGAGCGGGGGGTACAATGAGCAGTTCTTC CASSLTSGGYNEQFF
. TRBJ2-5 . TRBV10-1 TGCGCTACCGGAGGGGTTAGGGAGACCCAGTACTTC CATGGVRETQYF
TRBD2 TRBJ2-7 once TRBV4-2 TGTGCCAGCAGCCAAGGTACTAGCGGGACGTCCTCCTACGAGCAGTACTTC CASSQGTSGTSSYEQYF
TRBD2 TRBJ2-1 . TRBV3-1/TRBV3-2 TGTGCCGCCACCGGGACTAGCGGGAGGGCCGGAAAAGGGCATGAGCAGTTCTTC CAATGTSGRAGKGHEQFF
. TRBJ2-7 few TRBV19 TGTGCCAGTAGTATAGGATCTCAGGGTCAGCAGTACTTC CASSIGSQGQQYF
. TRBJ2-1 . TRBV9 TGTGCCAGCAGGGGGGGATCTAACAATGAGCAGTTCTTC CASRGGSNNEQFF
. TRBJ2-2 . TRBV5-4 TGTGCCAGCAGCTTGGTAGCCTCGAACACCGGGGAGCTGTTTTTT CASSLVASNTGELFF
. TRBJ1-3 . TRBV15 TGTGCCACCAGCACGGTGGGACATTTCTCTGGAAACACCATATATTTT CATSTVGHFSGNTIYF
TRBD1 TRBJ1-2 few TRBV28 TGTGCCAGCAGTCCGGGACAGGGGGGAAACTATGGCTACACCTTC CASSPGQGGNYGYTF
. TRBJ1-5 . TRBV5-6 TGTGCCAGCAGCTTGGGGGCAGGCTATCTTCAGCCCCAGCATTTT CASSLGAGYLQPQHF
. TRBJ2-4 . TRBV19 TGTGCCAGTAGTATAGAGGGAGGGGGGCGCGCGTCCAAAAACATTCAGTACTTC CASSIEGGGRASKNIQYF
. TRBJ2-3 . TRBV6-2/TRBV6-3 TGTGCCAGCAGTTATGGGCTACGCACAGATACGCAGTATTTT CASSYGLRTDTQYF
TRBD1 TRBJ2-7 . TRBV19 TGTGCCAGTAGTGGGCGGACAGGCTCCTACGAGCAGTACTTC CASSGRTGSYEQYF
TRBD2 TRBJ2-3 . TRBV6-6 TGCGCCAGCAGTCCCGGGCTAGCGGGGGGACCCAGCACAGATACGCAGTATTTT CASSPGLAGGPSTDTQYF
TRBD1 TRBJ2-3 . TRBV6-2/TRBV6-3 TGTGCCAGCAGCGGACAGGTTGGGACAGATACGCAGTATTTT CASSGQVGTDTQYF
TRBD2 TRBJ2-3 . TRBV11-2 TGTGCCAGCAGCTCCTTAGCGGGGGGGCAAAATACGCAGTATTTT CASSSLAGGQNTQYF
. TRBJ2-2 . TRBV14 TGTGCCAGCAGCCTAACGGGGGCCGGGGAGCTGTTTTTT CASSLTGAGELFF
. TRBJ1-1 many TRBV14 TGTGCCAGCAGCCAAGTAAGGGACACCGAAGCTTTCTTT CASSQVRDTEAFF
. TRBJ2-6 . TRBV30 TGTGCCTGGGCCCTGGAAGCGGGGGCCAACGTCCTGACTTTC CAWALEAGANVLTF
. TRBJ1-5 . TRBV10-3 TGTGCCACCAGATGGGGGGAGAGCAATCAGCCCCAGCATTTT CATRWGESNQPQHF
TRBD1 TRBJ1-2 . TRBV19 TGTGCCAGTAGTATGCCTCCAGGGGGCTTTAGAGGCTACACCTTC CASSMPPGGFRGYTF
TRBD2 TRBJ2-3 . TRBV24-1 TGTGCCACCAGTGAAAGGGGAGGGGTGGATACGCAGTATTTT CATSERGGVDTQYF
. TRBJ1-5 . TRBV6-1 TGTGCCAGCAGTGAAGGTTTTCTAAGCGGCGGCCGGCACTGGCCCCAGCATTTT CASSEGFLSGGRHWPQHF
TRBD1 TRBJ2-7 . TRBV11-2 TGTGCCAGCAGCTTAGGGACAGGGTTCTACGAGCAGTACTTC CASSLGTGFYEQYF
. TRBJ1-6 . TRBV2 TGTGCCAGCGTACAGAGCTCCTATAATTCACCCCTCCACTTT CASVQSSYNSPLHF
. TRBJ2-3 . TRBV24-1 TGTGCCACCAGTGAACCGGTCGAAACAGATACGCAGTATTTT CATSEPVETDTQYF
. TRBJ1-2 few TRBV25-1 TGTGCCAGCAGTGAAACAGGCAGGTTGGCTAACTATGGCTACACCTTC CASSETGRLANYGYTF
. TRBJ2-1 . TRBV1 TGCACCAGCAGCCTCCACCTGATTGGCGGGAGTAGGAATGAGCAGTTCTTC CTSSLHLIGGSRNEQFF
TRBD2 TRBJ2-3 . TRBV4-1 TGCGCCAGCAGCCTGGGACTAGCGGGCACAGATACGCAGTATTTT CASSLGLAGTDTQYF
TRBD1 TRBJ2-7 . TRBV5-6 TGTGCCAGCAGCTTGGGACAGGGGTCGACCTACGAGCAGTACTTC CASSLGQGSTYEQYF
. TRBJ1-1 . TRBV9 TGTGCCAGCAGCGCCCCACAGGGTATGCACATCAAAGCTTTCTTT CASSAPQGMHIKAFF
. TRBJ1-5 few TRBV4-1 TGCGCCAGCAGCCAAGGCGGACAAAGCAATCAGCCCCAGCATTTT CASSQGGQSNQPQHF
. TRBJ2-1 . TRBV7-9 TGTGCCAGCAGCGGATTTGGCGGCGGCTCCTACAATGAGCAGTTCTTC CASSGFGGGSYNEQFF
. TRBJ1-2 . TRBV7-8 TGTGCCAGCAGCTTATTGAGAAGTTCCACCTATGGCTACACCTTC CASSLLRSSTYGYTF
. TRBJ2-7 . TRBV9 TGTGCCAGCAGCGCCTCCCCGGACAGTCGCTACGAGCAGTACTTC CASSASPDSRYEQYF
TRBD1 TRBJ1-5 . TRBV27 TGTGCCAGCAGTTTAGAGGGACAGTACAATCAGCCCCAGCATTTT CASSLEGQYNQPQHF